Each of the 10 T cell receptor beta chains below was sequenced from the same sample in a study of blood T cell repertoires in COVID-19. Profiling relied on immunoSEQ multiplex PCR, and the TCRdb table lists in-frame clones only, not all of them. The sample comprises 150,000 to 200,000 clones, 70% to 90% of which are singletons, and approximately 4% rests with the top ten. Sequencing input: peripheral blood. These receptors were taken from a human donor in a cohort sampled during active COVID-19.

The DNA for the CDR3 is TGTGCCAGTATGACCGGGACAGGTAGAAATTCACCCCTCCACTTT. Translating it yields CASMTGTGRNSPLHF. The J gene is TRBJ1-6, the V gene TRBV19; 8 positions agree with TRBD1. The CDR3 totals 15 residues. Germline CDR1 LNHDA, CDR2 SQIVND (reference sequence). V dropped 7 bases and J dropped 7; count of bases not matched to a gene: 9.

The V gene is TRBV14, the J gene TRBJ2-3, with 16 bases identical to TRBD2. CDR1 and CDR2 (germline): SGHDN, FVKESK. With V trimmed by 1 base and J by 2 bases, 6 bases remained unmatched. The CDR3 spans 19 residues. In DNA, the CDR3 is TGTGCCAGCAGCCAAGTCGGGACTAGCGGGAGGGGATCCACAGATACGCAGTATTTT. It translates to CASSQVGTSGRGSTDTQYF. The whole variable domain, remainder taken from reference TRBV14 and TRBJ2-3, is EAGVTQFPSHSVIEKGQTVTLRCDPISGHDNLYWYRRVMGKEIKFLLHFVKESKQDESGMPNNRFLAERTGGTYSTLKVQPAELEDSGVYFCASSQVGTSGRGSTDTQYFGPGTRLTVL.

The table lists this clone with a count of one. V and J are TRBV29-1 and TRBJ2-3; TRBD2 matches at 14 bases. Germline V gene data show CDR1 as SQVTM and CDR2 as ANQGSEA. Losses at the gene ends were 6 bases for V and 5 bases for J; bases not matched to a gene: 4. The CDR3 runs 14 residues. The CDR3 DNA reads TGCAGCGTCGGACTAGCGGGAGGATTAGATACGCAGTATTTT. Translation gives CSVGLAGGLDTQYF.

V and J are TRBV18 and TRBJ2-7; 7 bases are shared with TRBD1. V lost 2 bases, J lost 4 bases, and 5 bases stayed unmatched. The CDR3 is 14 amino acids. CDR1 and CDR2 (germline): KGHSH, LQKENI. The CDR3: CASSPETGSYEQYF. CDR3 nucleotide sequence: TGTGCCAGCTCACCAGAGACAGGGTCTTACGAGCAGTACTTC.

The rearrangement links TRBV2 to TRBJ1-1, with D perhaps matching TRBD1 (6 bases). This CDR3 has 14 amino acids. V was cut by 5 bases and J by 1 base, with 11 bases left in between. Germline V gives CDR1 SNHLY, CDR2 FYNNEI. CDR3 DNA sequence: TGTGCCAGCAGTAAACAGGGATCGAACACTGAAGCTTTCTTT. Protein sequence: CASSKQGSNTEAFF.

The chain has TRBV5-4 and TRBJ2-3; 9 bases match TRBD1. J lost 0 bases, V lost 3 bases, and 2 bases had no gene match. Germline values: CDR1 SGHNT, CDR2 YYREEE (reference sequence). The length of the CDR3 is 15 residues. The CDR3 DNA reads as TGTGCCAGCAGCTGGGACAGGGCAAGCACAGATACGCAGTATTTT. Protein sequence: CASSWDRASTDTQYF. The entire variable domain, with the rest obtained from reference TRBV5-4 and TRBJ2-3, is as follows: ETGVTQSPTHLIKTRGQQVTLRCSSQSGHNTVSWYQQALGQGPQFIFQYYREEENGRGNFPPRFSGLQFPNYSSELNVNALELDDSALYLCASSWDRASTDTQYFGPGTRLTVL.

CDR3 region: CSASQSGVHYEQYF. The CDR3 DNA sequence: TGCAGTGCTAGTCAGAGCGGAGTGCACTACGAGCAGTACTTC. This chain connects TRBV20-1 to TRBJ2-7; a possible D gene is TRBD2 (5 bases). The CDR3 has 14 residues. The V end lost 3 bases, the J end lost 3 bases, and 15 bases lay between the germline ends. From germline, CDR1 is DFQATT and CDR2 SNEGSKA (reference sequence).

This sequence joins TRBV10-2 and TRBJ2-6, with TRBD1 as a possible D gene (7 bases). This CDR3 spans 18 amino acids. V was clipped by 4 bases and J by 2 bases, with 18 bases between them. The germline V gene encodes CDR1 WSHSY and CDR2 SAAADI. CDR3 amino acids: CASSVRPGGITGANVLTF. The CDR3 DNA reads as TGCGCCAGCAGTGTCCGCCCAGGGGGGATTACTGGGGCCAACGTCCTGACTTTC.

The CDR3, as DNA: TGTGCCACCATGTCTAGCGCGGCATCTGAGGGGAATGAGCAGTTCTTC. It encodes CATMSSAASEGNEQFF. The V gene is TRBV24-1, the J gene TRBJ2-1; TRBD2 might be the D (6 bases). In germline, CDR1 is KGHDR, CDR2 SFDVKD. This CDR3 contains 16 residues. V lost 8 bases, J lost 7 bases, and 23 bases lay in between.

The chain links TRBV24-1 to TRBJ2-3, with 9 bases matching TRBD1. Germline CDR1 KGHDR, CDR2 SFDVKD. V lost 7 bases, J lost 2 bases, and 12 bases stayed unmatched. The CDR3 loop spans 17 amino acids. In DNA, the CDR3 is TGTGCCACCAGATCGCTAGTCCGACAGGGGGACACAGATACGCAGTATTTT. Translated, it gives CATRSLVRQGDTDTQYF.